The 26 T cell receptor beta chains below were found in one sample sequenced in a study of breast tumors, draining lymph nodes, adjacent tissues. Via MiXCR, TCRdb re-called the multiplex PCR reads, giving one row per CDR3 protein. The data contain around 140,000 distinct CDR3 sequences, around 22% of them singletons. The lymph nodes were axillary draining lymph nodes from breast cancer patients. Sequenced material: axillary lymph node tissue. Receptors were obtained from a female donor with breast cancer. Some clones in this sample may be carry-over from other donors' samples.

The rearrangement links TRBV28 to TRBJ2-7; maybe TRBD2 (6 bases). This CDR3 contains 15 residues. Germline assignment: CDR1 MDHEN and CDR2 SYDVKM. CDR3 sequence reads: CVSSSETRHPYEQYF. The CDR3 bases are TGTGTGAGCAGTTCCGAGACTAGACACCCCTACGAGCAGTACTTC.

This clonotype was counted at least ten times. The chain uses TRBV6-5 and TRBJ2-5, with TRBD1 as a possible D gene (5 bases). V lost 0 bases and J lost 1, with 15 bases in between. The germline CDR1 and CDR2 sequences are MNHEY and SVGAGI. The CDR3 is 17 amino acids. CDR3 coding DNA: TGTGCCAGCAGTTACTCCCCTGGTGGGGCCTTCCAAGAGACCCAGTACTTC. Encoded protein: CASSYSPGGAFQETQYF.

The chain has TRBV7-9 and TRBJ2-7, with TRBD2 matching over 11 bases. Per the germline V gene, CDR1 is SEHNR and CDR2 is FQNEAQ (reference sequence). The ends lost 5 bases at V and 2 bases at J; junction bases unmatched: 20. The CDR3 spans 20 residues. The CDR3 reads CASSLGQKKPGTSGTYEQYF. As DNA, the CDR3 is TGTGCCAGCAGCCTGGGACAGAAAAAACCCGGGACTAGCGGAACCTACGAGCAGTACTTC.

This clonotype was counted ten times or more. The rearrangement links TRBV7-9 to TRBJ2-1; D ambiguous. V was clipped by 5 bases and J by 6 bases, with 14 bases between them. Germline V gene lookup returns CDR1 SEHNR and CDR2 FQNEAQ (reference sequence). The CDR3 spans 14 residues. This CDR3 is CASSPDGLGNEQFF. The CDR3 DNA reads TGTGCCAGCAGCCCGGACGGCCTCGGCAATGAGCAGTTCTTC. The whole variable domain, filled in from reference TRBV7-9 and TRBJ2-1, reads DTGVSQNPRHKITKRGQNVTFRCDPISEHNRLYWYRQTLGQGPEFLTYFQNEAQLEKSRLLSDRFSAERPKGSFSTLEIQRTEQGDSAMYLCASSPDGLGNEQFFGPGTRLTVL.

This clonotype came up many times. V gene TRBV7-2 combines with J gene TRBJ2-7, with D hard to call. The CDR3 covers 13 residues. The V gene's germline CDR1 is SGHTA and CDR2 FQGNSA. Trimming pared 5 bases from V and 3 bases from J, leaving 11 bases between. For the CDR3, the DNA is TGTGCCAGCAGCCCCCAGATCGACTACGAGCAGTACTTC. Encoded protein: CASSPQIDYEQYF.

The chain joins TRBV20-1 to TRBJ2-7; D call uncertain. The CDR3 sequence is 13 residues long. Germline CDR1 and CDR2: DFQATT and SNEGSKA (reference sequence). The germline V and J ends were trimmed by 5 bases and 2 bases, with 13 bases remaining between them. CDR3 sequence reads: CSAALTTPYEQYF. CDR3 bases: TGCAGTGCTGCGCTCACTACCCCCTACGAGCAGTACTTC.

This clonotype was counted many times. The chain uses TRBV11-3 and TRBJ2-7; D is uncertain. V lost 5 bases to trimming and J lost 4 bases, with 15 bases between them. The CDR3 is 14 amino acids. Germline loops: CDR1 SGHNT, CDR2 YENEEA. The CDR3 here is CASSRTLLGYEQYF. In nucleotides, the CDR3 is TGTGCCAGCAGCCGGACCCTCTTGGGGTACGAGCAGTACTTC.

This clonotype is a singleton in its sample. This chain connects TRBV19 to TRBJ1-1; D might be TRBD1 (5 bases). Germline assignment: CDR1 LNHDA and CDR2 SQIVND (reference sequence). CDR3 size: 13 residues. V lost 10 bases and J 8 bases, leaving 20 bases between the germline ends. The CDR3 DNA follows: TGTGCCATCAAAACTGCCAGGGCCGGGGAAGCTTTCTTT. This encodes CAIKTARAGEAFF.

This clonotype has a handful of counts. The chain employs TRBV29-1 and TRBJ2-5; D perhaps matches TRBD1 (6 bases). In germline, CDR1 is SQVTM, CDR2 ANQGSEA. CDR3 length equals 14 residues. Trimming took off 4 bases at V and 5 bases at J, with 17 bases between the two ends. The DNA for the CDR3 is TGCAGCGTTGTCATTGACAGGCGAAGCGAGACCCAGTACTTC. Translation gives CSVVIDRRSETQYF. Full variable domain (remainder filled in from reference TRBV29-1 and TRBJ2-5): SAVISQKPSRDICQRGTSLTIQCQVDSQVTMMFWYRQQPGQSLTLIATANQGSEATYESGFVIDKFPISRPNLTFSTLTVSNMSPEDSSIYLCSVVIDRRSETQYFGPGTRLLVL.

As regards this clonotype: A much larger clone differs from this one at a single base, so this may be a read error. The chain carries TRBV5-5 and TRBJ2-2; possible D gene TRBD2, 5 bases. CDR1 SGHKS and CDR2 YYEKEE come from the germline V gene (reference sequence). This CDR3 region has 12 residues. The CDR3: CASSFLTGELLF. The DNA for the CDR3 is TGTGCCAGCAGCTTCCTCACCGGGGAGCTGCTTTTT.

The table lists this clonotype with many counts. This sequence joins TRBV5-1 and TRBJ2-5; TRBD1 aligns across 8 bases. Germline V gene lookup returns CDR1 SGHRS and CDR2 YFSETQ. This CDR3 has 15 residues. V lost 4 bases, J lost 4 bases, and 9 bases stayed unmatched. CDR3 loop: CASSPSDRATETQYF. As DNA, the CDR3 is TGCGCCAGCAGCCCCTCGGACAGGGCAACAGAGACCCAGTACTTC. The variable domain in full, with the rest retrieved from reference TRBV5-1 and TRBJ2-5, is KAGVTQTPRYLIKTRGQQVTLSCSPISGHRSVSWYQQTPGQGLQFLFEYFSETQRNKGNFPGRFSGRQFSNSRSEMNVSTLELGDSALYLCASSPSDRATETQYFGPGTRLLVL.

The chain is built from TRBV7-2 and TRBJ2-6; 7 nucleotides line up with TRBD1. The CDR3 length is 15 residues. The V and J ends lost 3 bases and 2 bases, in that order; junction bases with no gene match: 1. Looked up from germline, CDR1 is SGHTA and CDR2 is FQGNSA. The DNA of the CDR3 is TGTGCCAGCAGCTTCACAGGGGCTGGGGCCAACGTCCTGACTTTC. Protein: CASSFTGAGANVLTF.

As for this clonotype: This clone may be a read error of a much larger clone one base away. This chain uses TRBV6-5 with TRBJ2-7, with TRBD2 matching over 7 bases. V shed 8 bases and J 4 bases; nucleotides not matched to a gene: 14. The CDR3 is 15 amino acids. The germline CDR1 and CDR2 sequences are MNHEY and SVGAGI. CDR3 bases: TGTGCCAGCGGACTTAGCGGGTCTCACTATTACGAGCAGTACTTC. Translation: CASGLSGSHYYEQYF.

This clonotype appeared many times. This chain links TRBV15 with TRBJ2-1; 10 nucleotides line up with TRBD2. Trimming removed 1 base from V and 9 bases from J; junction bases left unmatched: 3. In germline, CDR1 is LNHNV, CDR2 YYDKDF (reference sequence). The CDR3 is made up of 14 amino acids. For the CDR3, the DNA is TGTGCCACCAGCAGAGCTAGCGGGAGATTTGAGCAGTTCTTC. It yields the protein CATSRASGRFEQFF.

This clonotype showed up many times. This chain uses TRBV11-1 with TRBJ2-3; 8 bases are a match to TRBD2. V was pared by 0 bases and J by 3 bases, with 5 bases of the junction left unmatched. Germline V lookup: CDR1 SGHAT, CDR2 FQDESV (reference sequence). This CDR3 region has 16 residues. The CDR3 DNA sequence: TGTGCCAGCAGCTTAGCTTTTGCGGGAGGTACAGATACGCAGTATTTT. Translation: CASSLAFAGGTDTQYF.

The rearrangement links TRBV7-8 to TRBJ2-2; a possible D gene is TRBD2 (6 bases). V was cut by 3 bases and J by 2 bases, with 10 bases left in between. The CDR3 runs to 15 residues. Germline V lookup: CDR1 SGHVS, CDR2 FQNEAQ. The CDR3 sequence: CASSFWGGNTGELFF. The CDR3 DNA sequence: TGTGCCAGCAGCTTCTGGGGAGGTAACACCGGGGAGCTGTTTTTT.

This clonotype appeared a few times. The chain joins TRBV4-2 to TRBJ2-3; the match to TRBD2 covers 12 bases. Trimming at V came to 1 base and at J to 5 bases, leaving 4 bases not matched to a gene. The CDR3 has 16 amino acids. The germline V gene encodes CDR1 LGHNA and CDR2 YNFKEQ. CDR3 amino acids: CASSQGTSGRLDTQYF. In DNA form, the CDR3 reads TGTGCCAGCAGCCAAGGAACTAGCGGGAGGTTAGATACGCAGTATTTT.

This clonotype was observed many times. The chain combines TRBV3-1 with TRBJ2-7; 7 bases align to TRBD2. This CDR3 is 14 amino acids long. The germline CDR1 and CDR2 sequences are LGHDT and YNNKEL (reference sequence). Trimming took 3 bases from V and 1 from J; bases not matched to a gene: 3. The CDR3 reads CASSHRGSSYEQYF. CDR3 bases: TGTGCCAGCAGCCACCGCGGGAGTTCCTACGAGCAGTACTTC.

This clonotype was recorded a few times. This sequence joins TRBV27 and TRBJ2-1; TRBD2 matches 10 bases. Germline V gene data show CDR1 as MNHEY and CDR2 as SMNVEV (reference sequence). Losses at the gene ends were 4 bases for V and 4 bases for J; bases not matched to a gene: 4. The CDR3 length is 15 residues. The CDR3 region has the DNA TGTGCCAGCAGTTCCCCTAGCGGGAGTTACAATGAGCAGTTCTTC. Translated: CASSSPSGSYNEQFF.

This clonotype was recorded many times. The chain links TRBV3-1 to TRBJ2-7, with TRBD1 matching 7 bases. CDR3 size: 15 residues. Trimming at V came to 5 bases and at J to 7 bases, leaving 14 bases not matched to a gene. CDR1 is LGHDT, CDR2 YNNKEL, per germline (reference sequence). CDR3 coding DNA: TGTGCCAGCAGCTCAAGGGGGCCAGGGTTGGGGGAGCAGTACTTC. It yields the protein CASSSRGPGLGEQYF.

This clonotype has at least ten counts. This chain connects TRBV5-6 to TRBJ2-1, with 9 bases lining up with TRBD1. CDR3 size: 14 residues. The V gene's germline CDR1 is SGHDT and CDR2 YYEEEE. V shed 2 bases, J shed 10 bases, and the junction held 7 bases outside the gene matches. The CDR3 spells CASSFGTGNGEQFF. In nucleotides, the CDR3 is TGTGCCAGCAGCTTCGGGACAGGGAATGGGGAGCAGTTCTTC.

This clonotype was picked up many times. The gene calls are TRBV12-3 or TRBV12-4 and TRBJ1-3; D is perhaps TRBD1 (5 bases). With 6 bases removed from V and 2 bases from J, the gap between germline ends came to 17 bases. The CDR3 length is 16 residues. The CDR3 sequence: CASRGLRGRTGNTIYF. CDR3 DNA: TGTGCCAGCAGGGGGCTAAGGGGAAGGACTGGAAACACCATATATTTT.

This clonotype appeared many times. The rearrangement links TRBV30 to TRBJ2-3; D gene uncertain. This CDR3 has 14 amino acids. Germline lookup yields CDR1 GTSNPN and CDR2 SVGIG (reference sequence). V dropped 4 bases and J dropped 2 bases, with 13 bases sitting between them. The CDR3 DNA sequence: TGTGCCTGGACGCTAGGAGAGTACACAGATACGCAGTATTTT. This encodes CAWTLGEYTDTQYF.

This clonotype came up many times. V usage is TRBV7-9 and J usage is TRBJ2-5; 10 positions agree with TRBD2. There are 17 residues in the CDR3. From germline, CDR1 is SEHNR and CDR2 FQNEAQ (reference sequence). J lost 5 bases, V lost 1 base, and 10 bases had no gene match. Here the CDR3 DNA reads TGTGCCAGCAGCTTAGTAGGGGGTCTAGCGGGAGAGGAGACCCAGTACTTC. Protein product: CASSLVGGLAGEETQYF. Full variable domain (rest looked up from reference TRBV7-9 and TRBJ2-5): DTGVSQNPRHKITKRGQNVTFRCDPISEHNRLYWYRQTLGQGPEFLTYFQNEAQLEKSRLLSDRFSAERPKGSFSTLEIQRTEQGDSAMYLCASSLVGGLAGEETQYFGPGTRLLVL.

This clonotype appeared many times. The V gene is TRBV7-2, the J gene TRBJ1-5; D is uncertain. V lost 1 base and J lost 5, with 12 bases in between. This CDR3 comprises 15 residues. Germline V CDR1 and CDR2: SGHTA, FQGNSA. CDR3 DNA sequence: TGTGCCAGCAGCTTAGGGGCGACTATCGATCAGCCCCAGCATTTT. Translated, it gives CASSLGATIDQPQHF.

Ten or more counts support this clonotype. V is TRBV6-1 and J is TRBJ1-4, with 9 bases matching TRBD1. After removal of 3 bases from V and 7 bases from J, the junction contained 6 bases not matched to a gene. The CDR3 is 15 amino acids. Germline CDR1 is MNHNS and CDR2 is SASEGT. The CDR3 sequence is CASSDPGQGVEKLFF. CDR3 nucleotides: TGTGCCAGCAGTGATCCGGGACAGGGAGTTGAAAAACTGTTTTTT.